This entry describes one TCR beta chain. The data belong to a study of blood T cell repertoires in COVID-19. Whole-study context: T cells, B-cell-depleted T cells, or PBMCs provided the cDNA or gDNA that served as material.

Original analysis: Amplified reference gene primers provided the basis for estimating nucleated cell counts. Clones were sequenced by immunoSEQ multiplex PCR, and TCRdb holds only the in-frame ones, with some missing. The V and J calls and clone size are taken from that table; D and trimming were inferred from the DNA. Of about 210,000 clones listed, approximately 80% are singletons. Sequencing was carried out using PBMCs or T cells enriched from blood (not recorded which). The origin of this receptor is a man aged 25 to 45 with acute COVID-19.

CDR3 coding DNA: TGCGCCAGCAGCTTGGCAGGACAGGGGATACCCTACGAGCAGTACTTC. It yields the protein CASSLAGQGIPYEQYF. This chain connects TRBV5-1 to TRBJ2-7; 9 nucleotides align to TRBD1. Trimming took 0 bases from V and 2 from J; bases not matched to a gene: 6. CDR1 is SGHRS and CDR2 is YFSETQ in the germline V gene. This CDR3 has 16 amino acids.